Presented here are 2 T cell receptor beta chains from one specimen sequenced in a study of blood T cell repertoires in COVID-19. Assay used: immunoSEQ multiplex PCR; TCRdb lists only in-frame clones, some missing. The repertoire consists of 300,000 to 350,000 clones, with about 87% occurring once and the leading ten covering 5%. The sequencing input was PBMCs or T cells enriched from blood (not recorded which). Every receptor here comes from a man younger than 40 who had recovered from COVID-19.

The chain carries TRBV20-1 and TRBJ2-1, with 7 bases matching TRBD2. CDR1 and CDR2 from the germline V gene are DFQATT and SNEGSKA (reference sequence). The CDR3 runs 11 residues. Trimming at V came to 5 bases and at J to 12 bases, leaving 7 bases not matched to a gene. The CDR3 spells CSASRTSGQFF. The DNA of the CDR3 is TGCAGTGCTTCACGGACTAGTGGGCAGTTCTTC.

This clone was counted once. The rearrangement links TRBV30 to TRBJ1-1, with D possibly being TRBD1 (6 bases). Trimming removed 2 bases from V and 11 bases from J, with 15 bases in between. This CDR3 spans 12 amino acids. Germline V gene data show CDR1 as GTSNPN and CDR2 as SVGIG (reference sequence). DNA of the CDR3: TGTGCCTGGAGTCTCGTCAGGGGCATGGCTTTCTTT. Protein sequence: CAWSLVRGMAFF.